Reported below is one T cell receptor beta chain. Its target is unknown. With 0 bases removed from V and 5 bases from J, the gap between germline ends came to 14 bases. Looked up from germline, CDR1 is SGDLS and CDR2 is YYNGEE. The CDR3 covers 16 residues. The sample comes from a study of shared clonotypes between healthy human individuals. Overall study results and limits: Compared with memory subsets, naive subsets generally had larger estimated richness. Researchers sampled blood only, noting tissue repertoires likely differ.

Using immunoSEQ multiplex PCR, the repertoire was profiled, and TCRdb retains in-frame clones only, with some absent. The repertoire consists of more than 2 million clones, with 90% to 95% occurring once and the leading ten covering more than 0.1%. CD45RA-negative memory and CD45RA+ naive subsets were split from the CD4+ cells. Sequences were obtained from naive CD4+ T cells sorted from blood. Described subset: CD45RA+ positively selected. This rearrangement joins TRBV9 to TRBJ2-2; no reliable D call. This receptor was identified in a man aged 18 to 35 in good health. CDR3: CASSVVGKAETGELFF. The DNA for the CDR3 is TGTGCCAGCAGCGTAGTCGGCAAGGCGGAGACCGGGGAGCTGTTTTTT.